This T cell receptor beta chain was profiled in a study of CD8 T cells in Susac syndrome. TCR beta was sequenced from blood CD8+ and CD4+ T cells. Healthy donors served as age- and sex-matched controls. Through negative isolation, CD4+ and CD8+ T cells were obtained, while TEMRA cells were enriched using FACS. cDNA came from about 0.51 to 1 ug RNA primed by random hexamers. It was immunoSEQ multiplex PCR that amplified TCR beta CDR3 across 54 Vbeta and 13 Jbeta. TCRdb processed the immunoSEQ multiplex PCR reads anew with MiXCR; each CDR3 protein has one entry. The data show 50,000 to 60,000 distinct CDR3 sequences, around 94% seen once. CDR1 and CDR2 (germline): LGHDT, YNNKEL (reference sequence). V gave up 0 bases and J gave up 6 bases; unmatched junction bases: 9. This CDR3 has 16 residues.

The specimen sequenced was CD8+ T cells from PBMCs. The TCR originated in a human donor in good health. J is TRBJ2-7 and V is TRBV3-1; TRBD1 matches at 9 bases. In DNA form, the CDR3 reads TGTGCCAGCAGCCAAGATCACAGGGGGCCGGGGTTCGAGCAGTACTTC. This encodes CASSQDHRGPGFEQYF.